The 10 T cell receptor beta chains reported below all come from one sample, sequenced in a study of blood T cell repertoires in COVID-19. The method was immunoSEQ multiplex PCR; TCRdb's version includes in-frame clones alone and lacks a portion of them. Among 90,000 to 120,000 clones listed, 80% to 90% were seen once. The sample taken for sequencing was peripheral blood. The receptors were gathered from a man aged 55-75 years with acute or convalescent COVID-19.

The chain couples TRBV4-3 to TRBJ2-6; TRBD1 might be the D (5 bases). V was shortened by 2 bases and J by 4 bases, with 9 bases between the two germline ends. The CDR3 is 15 residues long. Germline assignment: CDR1 LGHNA and CDR2 YSLEER. CDR3 amino acids: CASSQQGSGANVLTF. For the CDR3, the DNA is TGCGCCAGCAGCCAACAGGGTTCCGGGGCCAACGTCCTGACTTTC.

The rearrangement joins TRBV5-6 to TRBJ1-6, with D possibly being TRBD1 (5 bases). The CDR3 loop spans 16 amino acids. The V gene lost 1 base and the J gene lost 8 bases, with 16 bases spanning the gap. Germline V gene sequence: CDR1 SGHDT, CDR2 YYEEEE. CDR3 in amino acids: CASSLRGKGSDSPLHF. The CDR3 nucleotides are TGTGCCAGCAGCTTGCGTGGAAAGGGGTCGGATTCACCCCTCCACTTT.

CDR3 DNA: TGTGCCAGCAGCCAAGACGGCGGCAGTGGAAACACCATATATTTT. Its translation: CASSQDGGSGNTIYF. The J gene is TRBJ1-3, the V gene TRBV3-1 (or the pseudogene TRBV3-2); D gene unclear. The V gene's germline CDR1 is LGHDT and CDR2 YNNKEL (reference sequence). The germline V and J ends were trimmed by 0 bases and 3 bases, with 9 bases remaining between them. The CDR3 runs to 15 residues.

This clone was detected only a few times. The gene calls are TRBV27 and TRBJ2-5; TRBD2 matches 12 bases. The germline CDR1 and CDR2 sequences are MNHEY and SMNVEV (reference sequence). Trimming took 1 base from V and 2 from J; bases not matched to a gene: 14. CDR3 length: 20 residues. The CDR3 DNA reads TGTGCCAGCAGTTTATTCGGACTAGCGGGAAATCTCCCCCGACAAGAGACCCAGTACTTC. It encodes CASSLFGLAGNLPRQETQYF.

The chain is built from TRBV7-2 and TRBJ2-7; TRBD2 agrees at 14 bases. Germline values: CDR1 SGHTA, CDR2 FQGNSA. CDR3 length: 18 residues. V was clipped by 2 bases and J by 2 bases; unmatched bases: 8. The CDR3 region is CASSLKTSGRALTYEQYF. The CDR3 DNA sequence: TGTGCCAGCAGCTTAAAGACTAGCGGGAGGGCCCTAACCTACGAGCAGTACTTC.

This sequence joins TRBV7-8 and TRBJ2-7; 12 bases line up with TRBD2. From germline, CDR1 is SGHVS and CDR2 FQNEAQ. The CDR3 is 18 amino acids. V trimming: 3 bases; J trimming: 0 bases; junction bases outside the gene matches: 9. CDR3 DNA: TGTGCCAGCAGCTTTTTGACTAGCGGGGGCTCTAGCTCCTACGAGCAGTACTTC. Protein product: CASSFLTSGGSSSYEQYF.

The rearrangement links TRBV3-1 (or the pseudogene TRBV3-2) to TRBJ2-7, with D unclear. Germline loops: CDR1 LGHDT, CDR2 YNNKEL (reference sequence). CDR3 length: 12 amino acids. Trimming stripped 2 bases from V and 5 bases from J, with 7 bases between. The CDR3 DNA follows: TGTGCCAGCAGCCAAAGCAACCACGAGCAGTACTTC. Amino acid sequence: CASSQSNHEQYF.

This rearrangement joins TRBV7-6 to TRBJ1-3; possible D gene TRBD1, 5 bases. V dropped 4 bases and J dropped 3 bases, with 13 bases sitting between them. Germline values: CDR1 SGHVS, CDR2 FNYEAQ. The CDR3 has 15 amino acids. CDR3 DNA sequence: TGTGCCAGCAGCTCCCCAGACAGCAGTGGAAACACCATATATTTT. As protein: CASSSPDSSGNTIYF.

This clone came up a few times. The chain recombines TRBV11-3 with TRBJ1-2; TRBD1 agrees at 7 bases. Germline V CDR1 and CDR2: SGHNT, YENEEA. CDR3 length: 13 amino acids. Unmatched junction bases numbered 5, after V lost 0 bases and J lost 10 bases. DNA for the CDR3: TGTGCCAGCAGCTTAGAGAGGGGGCCAAACTACACCTTC. Encoded protein: CASSLERGPNYTF.

This clone was recorded only once. This sequence joins TRBV5-1 and TRBJ1-1; D uncertain. V lost 6 bases and J 3 bases, leaving 12 bases between the germline ends. Looked up from germline, CDR1 is SGHRS and CDR2 is YFSETQ. The CDR3 totals 13 residues. The CDR3 nucleotides are TGCGCCAGCATAGGTGAGGGTTACACTGAAGCTTTCTTT. This gives the protein CASIGEGYTEAFF.